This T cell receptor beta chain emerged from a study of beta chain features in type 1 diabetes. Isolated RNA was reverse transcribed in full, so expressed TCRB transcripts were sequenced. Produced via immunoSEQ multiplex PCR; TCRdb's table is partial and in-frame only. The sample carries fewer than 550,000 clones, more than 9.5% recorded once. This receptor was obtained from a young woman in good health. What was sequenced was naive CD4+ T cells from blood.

The CDR3 reads CASSLGTPPQYF. The CDR3 nucleotides read TGTGCCAGCAGCTTAGGGACACCGCCTCAGTACTTC. The chain has TRBV7-2 and TRBJ2-4; D possibly corresponds to TRBD1 (5 bases). V lost 1 base and J 12 bases, leaving 10 bases between the germline ends. This CDR3 spans 12 amino acids. Germline values: CDR1 SGHTA, CDR2 FQGNSA.